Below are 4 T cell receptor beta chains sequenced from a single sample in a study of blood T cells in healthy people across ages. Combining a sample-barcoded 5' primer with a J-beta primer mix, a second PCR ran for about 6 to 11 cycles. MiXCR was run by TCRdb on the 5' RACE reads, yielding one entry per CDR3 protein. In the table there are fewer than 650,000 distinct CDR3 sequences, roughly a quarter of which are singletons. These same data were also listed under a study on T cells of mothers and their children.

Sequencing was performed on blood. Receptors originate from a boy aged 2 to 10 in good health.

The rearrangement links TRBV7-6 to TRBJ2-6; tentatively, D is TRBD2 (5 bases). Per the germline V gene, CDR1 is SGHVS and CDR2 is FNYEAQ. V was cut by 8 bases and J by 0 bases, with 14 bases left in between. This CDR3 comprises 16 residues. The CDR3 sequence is CASSPGMVSGANVLTF. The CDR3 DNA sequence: TGTGCCAGCTCTCCCGGGATGGTCTCTGGGGCCAACGTCCTGACTTTC.

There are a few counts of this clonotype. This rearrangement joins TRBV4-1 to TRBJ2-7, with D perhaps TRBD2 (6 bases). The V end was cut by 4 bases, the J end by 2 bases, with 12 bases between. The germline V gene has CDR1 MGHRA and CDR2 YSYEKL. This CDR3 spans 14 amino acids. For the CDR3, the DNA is TGCGCCAGCAGCCTCAAGGAGGGACCCTACGAGCAGTACTTC. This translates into CASSLKEGPYEQYF.

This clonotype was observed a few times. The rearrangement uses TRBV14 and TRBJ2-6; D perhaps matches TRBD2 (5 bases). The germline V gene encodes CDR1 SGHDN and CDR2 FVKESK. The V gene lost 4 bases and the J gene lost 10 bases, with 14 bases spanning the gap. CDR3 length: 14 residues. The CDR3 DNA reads TGTGCCAGCAGCCCCCAGCCGCGGAGGAACGTCCTGACTTTC. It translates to CASSPQPRRNVLTF.

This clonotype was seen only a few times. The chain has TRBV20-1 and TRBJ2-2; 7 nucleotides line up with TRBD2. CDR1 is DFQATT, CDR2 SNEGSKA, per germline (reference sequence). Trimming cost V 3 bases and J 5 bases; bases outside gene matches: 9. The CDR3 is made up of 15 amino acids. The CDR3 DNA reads TGCAGTGCTAGGCCCCGGACTAGGCGGACCGGGGAGCTGTTTTTT. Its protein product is CSARPRTRRTGELFF.